A selection of T cell receptor beta chains follows, all from one sample in a study of blood T cell repertoires in COVID-19. Profiling relied on immunoSEQ multiplex PCR, and the TCRdb table lists in-frame clones only, not all of them. The sample lists 70,000 to 95,000 clones; roughly four fifths were seen once. Sequencing input: peripheral blood. These receptors all stem from a human donor in a cohort sampled during active COVID-19. Both conserved end residues are part of each CDR3. D genes are given only for firm matches. Not all rows give a size; the values are once, few, many and, for expanded clones, a class.

J	D	V	size	DNA	CDR3
TRBJ2-5	-	TRBV5-4	-	TGTGCCAGCAGCCTATCTTCCGGGCGAGGGGAGACCCAGTACTTC	CASSLSSGRGETQYF
TRBJ2-3	-	TRBV18	once	TGTGCCAGCGCGCCAGGCGATAGCGGAGATACGCAGTATTTT	CASAPGDSGDTQYF
TRBJ2-2	-	TRBV4-1	-	TGCGCCAGCAGCATAAGTTGGGCAGCGAACACCGGGGAGCTGTTTTTT	CASSISWAANTGELFF
TRBJ2-1	TRBD1	TRBV24-1	-	TGTGCCACCAGTGCACCGGGGGGGACAGGGGTGCTCAATGAGCAGTTCTTC	CATSAPGGTGVLNEQFF
TRBJ2-5	TRBD1	TRBV10-1	-	TGCGCCAGCAGTGAGTCCGACAGGACAGGGCCCCAACGGTCGGGGGCCCCCGGGAGAAAGACCCAGTACTTC	CASSESDRTGPQRSGAPGRKTQYF
TRBJ2-3	TRBD2	TRBV28	-	TGTGCCAGCAGTTCTTTCCCCGGGGGGGCTTCGAATACGCAGTATTTT	CASSSFPGGASNTQYF
TRBJ2-1	-	TRBV7-6	once	TGTGCCAGCAGCCCAACGGGGGATAGCTCCTACAATGAGCAGTTCTTC	CASSPTGDSSYNEQFF
TRBJ1-1	-	TRBV5-1	few	TGCGCCAGCAGCTCGGACCCGGAGAGAGGACTCGTGCACACTGAAGCTTTCTTT	CASSSDPERGLVHTEAFF
TRBJ2-4	-	TRBV28	-	TGTGCCAGCAGCCCTAGCCCTTCCGCCAGCCACCTTGGCTTC	CASSPSPSASHLGF
TRBJ1-3	-	TRBV19	-	TGTGCCAGTAGTCCTACAGTCTCTGGAAACACCATATATTTT	CASSPTVSGNTIYF
TRBJ2-1	-	TRBV7-2	-	TGTGCCAGCAGCTCCTGGGGGGGGCATTACAATGAGCAGTTCTTC	CASSSWGGHYNEQFF
TRBJ2-3	TRBD1	TRBV5-1	once	TGCGCCAGCAACCCAGGGACAGTGTTCACAGATACGCAGTATTTT	CASNPGTVFTDTQYF
TRBJ1-5	TRBD1	TRBV5-5	once	TGTGCCAGCAGCTTCCAGGGGGCTCATGGCAATCAGCCCCAGCATTTT	CASSFQGAHGNQPQHF
TRBJ2-5	TRBD1	TRBV5-5	once	TGTGCCAGCAGCCCCGGGACAGTACAAGAGACCCAGTACTTC	CASSPGTVQETQYF
TRBJ1-2	TRBD1	TRBV4-2	-	TGTGCCAGCAGCCCTAAAGAACGGGACAGGGGGCGAGGCTACACCTTC	CASSPKERDRGRGYTF
TRBJ2-7	TRBD1	TRBV5-4	few	TGTGCCAGCAGCCGGGACAGGGGGTACGAGCAGTACTTC	CASSRDRGYEQYF
TRBJ1-4	-	TRBV28	-	TGTGCCAGCAGCTCAACTAATGAAAAACTGTTTTTT	CASSSTNEKLFF
TRBJ1-2	TRBD1	TRBV28	-	TGTGCCAGCAGTTTTTCTCCAGGGGGCGATGGCTACACCTTC	CASSFSPGGDGYTF
TRBJ2-7	-	TRBV28	-	TGTGCCAGCCGCCGACCTTGGCAGGGCCCCTACGAGCAGTACTTC	CASRRPWQGPYEQYF
TRBJ2-6	-	TRBV2	once	TGTGCCAGCAGTGAGTCCGGACACTCAACCGGCTCTGGGGCCAACGTCCTGACTTTC	CASSESGHSTGSGANVLTF
TRBJ1-4	-	TRBV4-1	-	TGCGCCAGCAGCCAAGCCCGGAGAACTAATGAAAAACTGTTTTTT	CASSQARRTNEKLFF
TRBJ1-6	TRBD1	TRBV9	few	TGTGCCAGCAGCGCGCAGGCAGGGGGATATAATTCACCCCTCCACTTT	CASSAQAGGYNSPLHF
TRBJ1-1	-	TRBV24-1	once	TGTGCCACCAGTGAGGGGAGGGAAGCTTTCTTT	CATSEGREAFF
TRBJ2-1	-	TRBV21-1	-	TGTGCCAGCAGCAAAGAAAACAGCCCTGATGAGCAGTTCTTC	CASSKENSPDEQFF
TRBJ1-4	-	TRBV2	once	TGTGGCTGGGGGCAGCCAGGCTTTAATGAAAAACTGTTTTTT	CGWGQPGFNEKLFF
TRBJ1-2	-	TRBV3-1/TRBV3-2	-	TGTGCCAGCAGCCGTGGCGGGGGTTTCTCAAATGGCTACACCTTC	CASSRGGGFSNGYTF
TRBJ2-3	-	TRBV5-1	-	TGCGCCAGCAGCGCCCACAGGGGCACAGATACGCAGTATTTT	CASSAHRGTDTQYF
TRBJ1-2	-	TRBV21-1	-	TGTGCCAGCGAGGCTTTGTGGGTAGGATATGGCTACACCTTC	CASEALWVGYGYTF
TRBJ1-5	TRBD1	TRBV5-1	-	TGCGCCAGCAGCGTGACAGGGCTTAGCAATCAGCCCCAGCATTTT	CASSVTGLSNQPQHF
TRBJ2-2	TRBD1	TRBV29-1	-	TGCAGCGTTGATGAGGGGGCTAAGCTGTTTTTT	CSVDEGAKLFF
TRBJ2-3	-	TRBV7-9	-	TGTGCCAGCAGCTCAGGGGTGGATACAGATACGCAGTATTTT	CASSSGVDTDTQYF
TRBJ2-7	-	TRBV28	once	TGTGCCAGCAGTCGTCCAATCGGACAATCCTACGAGCAGTACTTC	CASSRPIGQSYEQYF
TRBJ2-1	-	TRBV3-1/TRBV3-2	medium-sized	TGTGCCAGCAGCCCCTCTGGAGGGATCTACAATGAGCAGTTCTTC	CASSPSGGIYNEQFF
TRBJ2-3	TRBD2	TRBV19	-	TGTGCCAGTAGTATTAGTTTTACTAGCGGGGACGCACGGGATTTT	CASSISFTSGDARDF
TRBJ2-5	-	TRBV2	once	TGTGCCAGCAGTCGGCCGGGGTATTACCAAGAGACCCAGTACTTC	CASSRPGYYQETQYF
TRBJ2-2	-	TRBV15	-	TGTGCCACCAGCAGAGATCGTGGGGGCCGGGGGGAGCTGTTTTTT	CATSRDRGGRGELFF
TRBJ2-3	TRBD2	TRBV3-1/TRBV3-2	-	TGTGCCAGCAGCCGAACTAGCGGGGGGGCGACAGATACGCAGTATTTT	CASSRTSGGATDTQYF
TRBJ2-7	-	TRBV5-1	few	TGCGCCAGCAGCTTGGCGGCGGGGACTCCTTACGAGCAGTACTTC	CASSLAAGTPYEQYF
TRBJ1-4	TRBD1	TRBV2	-	TGTGCCAGCAGCCAGGACAGGACTAATGAAAAACTGTTTTTT	CASSQDRTNEKLFF
TRBJ2-4	-	TRBV5-1	-	TGCGCCAGCAGCCCTACGCTGTCAGCCAAAAACATTCAGTACTTC	CASSPTLSAKNIQYF
TRBJ2-1	TRBD1	TRBV2	-	TGTGCCAGCACTGACAGGGAAGGTGAGCAGTTCTTC	CASTDREGEQFF